Below, 15 T cell receptor beta chains from the same sample are listed, as sequenced in a study of cytomegalovirus exposure and HLA in healthy donors. Primers for the PCR totalled 60 Vbeta and 13 Jbeta. Clones were sequenced by immunoSEQ multiplex PCR, and TCRdb holds only the in-frame ones, with some missing. The sample records some 140,000 clones, roughly 80% being singletons. The sequencing input was PBMCs. Receptors originate from a female donor in good health and CMV-seronegative.

The chain uses TRBV28 and TRBJ2-7; possibly TRBD1 for D (6 bases). Germline V gives CDR1 MDHEN, CDR2 SYDVKM. V was cut by 6 bases and J by 2 bases, with 14 bases left in between. The length of the CDR3 is 14 residues. This CDR3 is CASSGQPTPYEQYF. CDR3 bases: TGTGCCAGCAGCGGACAGCCTACCCCCTACGAGCAGTACTTC.

The sample holds one count of this clone. This sequence joins TRBV30 and TRBJ2-1, with D possibly matching TRBD2 (7 bases). Germline V gene data show CDR1 as GTSNPN and CDR2 as SVGIG (reference sequence). This CDR3 contains 16 residues. Trimming stripped 0 bases from V and 6 bases from J, with 18 bases between. In DNA form, the CDR3 reads TGTGCCTGGAGTGTAACGAACGGGGGGCCAATCAATGAGCAGTTCTTC. Its translation: CAWSVTNGGPINEQFF. Combining the CDR3 with reference TRBV30 and TRBJ2-1 gives the whole variable domain SQTIHQWPATLVQPVGSPLSLECTVEGTSNPNLYWYRQAAGRGLQLLFYSVGIGQISSEVPQNLSASRPQDRQFILSSKKLLLSDSGFYLCAWSVTNGGPINEQFFGPGTRLTVL.

This sequence joins TRBV2 and TRBJ1-6; D gene ambiguous. The V and J ends lost 8 bases and 8 bases respectively, with 13 bases between them. This CDR3 spans 13 amino acids. Germline V gives CDR1 SNHLY, CDR2 FYNNEI. CDR3 amino acids: CASGRTGDSPLHF. In nucleotides, the CDR3 is TGTGCCAGCGGGAGGACCGGGGATTCACCCCTCCACTTT. The whole variable domain, remainder taken from reference TRBV2 and TRBJ1-6, is EPEVTQTPSHQVTQMGQEVILRCVPISNHLYFYWYRQILGQKVEFLVSFYNNEISEKSEIFDDQFSVERPDGSNFTLKIRSTKLEDSAMYFCASGRTGDSPLHFGNGTRLTVT.

The V gene is TRBV6-5, the J gene TRBJ2-5, with D tentatively TRBD2 (5 bases). CDR1 and CDR2 from the germline V gene are MNHEY and SVGAGI. This CDR3 contains 13 residues. V lost 5 bases, J lost 5 bases, and 12 bases lay in between. CDR3 coding DNA: TGTGCCAGCAGTCAACAAGGCGGGGAGACCCAGTACTTC. Amino acids: CASSQQGGETQYF.

The chain combines TRBV12-5 with TRBJ2-1, with TRBD1 matching over 10 bases. CDR1 LGHNT and CDR2 FRNRAP come from the germline V gene. The CDR3 totals 14 residues. V dropped 1 base and J dropped 6; count of bases not matched to a gene: 0. The CDR3 bases are TGTGCTAGTGGTTTGGGACAGGGGGCCAATGAGCAGTTCTTC. Protein product: CASGLGQGANEQFF. Complete variable domain (other parts from reference TRBV12-5 and TRBJ2-1): DARVTQTPRHKVTEMGQEVTMRCQPILGHNTVFWYRQTMMQGLELLAYFRNRAPLDDSGMPKDRFSAEMPDATLATLKIQPSEPRDSAVYFCASGLGQGANEQFFGPGTRLTVL.

A word on this clone: This sample includes further DNA sequences coding for the same CDR3. The rearrangement joins TRBV18 to TRBJ1-1; the D gene is possibly TRBD1 (6 bases). Per the germline V gene, CDR1 is KGHSH and CDR2 is LQKENI. CDR3 length equals 12 residues. Trimming left V 5 bases short and J 7 bases short, with 11 bases between. CDR3 in DNA: TGTGCCAGCTCAACAGGGCAAGGTGAAGCTTTCTTT. Translation: CASSTGQGEAFF.

The rearrangement uses TRBV7-9 and TRBJ1-1; perhaps TRBD1 as D (6 bases). V shed 7 bases and J shed 1 base, with 13 bases lying between them. The germline CDR1 and CDR2 sequences are SEHNR and FQNEAQ (reference sequence). The CDR3 extends over 14 amino acids. The CDR3 here is CASTRAGANTEAFF. In DNA, the CDR3 is TGTGCCAGCACCCGCGCAGGGGCGAACACTGAAGCTTTCTTT.

Concerning this clone: Since the CDR3 does not end with the conserved phenylalanine or tryptophan, this likely comes from a read error. The rearrangement uses TRBV9 and TRBJ1-2; D gene ambiguous. V was cut by 4 bases and J by 3 bases, with 10 bases left in between. The V gene's germline CDR1 is SGDLS and CDR2 YYNGEE. The CDR3 covers 13 residues. This chain's CDR3 is CASSPRTDYGYTV. The CDR3 nucleotides read TGTGCCAGCAGCCCCAGGACTGACTATGGCTACACCGTC.

CDR3 residues: CASSLGQGHQPQHF. Here the CDR3 DNA reads TGTGCCAGCAGCTTGGGACAGGGGCATCAGCCCCAGCATTTT. The chain has TRBV5-6 and TRBJ1-5; 8 bases align to TRBD1. Germline CDR1 reads SGHDT; CDR2 reads YYEEEE. This CDR3 has 14 amino acids. V lost 0 bases and J lost 5; bases outside the gene matches: 1. Combining the CDR3 with reference TRBV5-6 and TRBJ1-5 gives the whole variable domain DAGVTQSPTHLIKTRGQQVTLRCSPKSGHDTVSWYQQALGQGPQFIFQYYEEEERQRGNFPDRFSGHQFPNYSSELNVNALLLGDSALYLCASSLGQGHQPQHFGDGTRLSIL.

This chain joins TRBV5-4 and TRBJ2-3; TRBD1 agrees at 9 bases. The CDR3 is 14 residues long. After removal of 4 bases from V and 5 bases from J, the junction contained 5 bases not matched to a gene. Germline lookup yields CDR1 SGHNT and CDR2 YYREEE (reference sequence). The CDR3 sequence is CASSKRTGEDTQYF. The CDR3 DNA follows: TGTGCCAGCAGCAAACGGACAGGGGAAGATACGCAGTATTTT.

The CDR3 spells CASSLDRRETQYF. For the CDR3, the DNA is TGTGCCAGCAGCTTGGACAGACGAGAGACCCAGTACTTC. The chain employs TRBV5-4 and TRBJ2-5; D remains unclear. The germline V gene encodes CDR1 SGHNT and CDR2 YYREEE (reference sequence). The CDR3 runs 13 residues. V was pared by 0 bases and J by 4 bases, with 7 bases between. The variable domain in full, with the rest retrieved from reference TRBV5-4 and TRBJ2-5, is ETGVTQSPTHLIKTRGQQVTLRCSSQSGHNTVSWYQQALGQGPQFIFQYYREEENGRGNFPPRFSGLQFPNYSSELNVNALELDDSALYLCASSLDRRETQYFGPGTRLLVL.

The chain links TRBV7-8 to TRBJ2-5; D may be TRBD2 (6 bases). Looked up from germline, CDR1 is SGHVS and CDR2 is FQNEAQ. V lost 1 base, J lost 4 bases, and 16 bases lay in between. The CDR3 extends over 16 amino acids. The CDR3 sequence: CASSLGLRPGLETQYF. The CDR3 DNA reads as TGTGCCAGCAGCTTAGGTCTCCGGCCGGGACTAGAGACCCAGTACTTC.

The chain couples TRBV5-1 to TRBJ2-5, with TRBD2 identical over 8 bases. The CDR3 extends over 15 amino acids. Losses at the gene ends were 0 bases for V and 5 bases for J; bases not matched to a gene: 6. Germline V lookup: CDR1 SGHRS, CDR2 YFSETQ. CDR3 region: CASSLGLASFETQYF. DNA for the CDR3: TGCGCCAGCAGCTTGGGACTAGCGTCATTCGAGACCCAGTACTTC.

The CDR3 sequence is CASNTGGGSPLHF. For the CDR3, the DNA is TGTGCCAGTAACACAGGGGGTGGGTCACCCCTCCACTTT. The chain couples TRBV9 to TRBJ1-6, with 8 bases that match TRBD1. The CDR3 spans 13 residues. Germline loops: CDR1 SGDLS, CDR2 YYNGEE. With V trimmed by 8 bases and J by 10 bases, 8 bases remained unmatched.

The V gene is TRBV15, the J gene TRBJ1-6; TRBD1 matches at 7 bases. Germline V gene data show CDR1 as LNHNV and CDR2 as YYDKDF (reference sequence). The CDR3 totals 14 residues. The trim removed 4 bases at V and 5 bases at J, leaving 2 bases unmatched. The CDR3 DNA sequence: TGTGCCACCAGCATGGACAGGAATAATTCACCCCTCCACTTT. Translation gives CATSMDRNNSPLHF.